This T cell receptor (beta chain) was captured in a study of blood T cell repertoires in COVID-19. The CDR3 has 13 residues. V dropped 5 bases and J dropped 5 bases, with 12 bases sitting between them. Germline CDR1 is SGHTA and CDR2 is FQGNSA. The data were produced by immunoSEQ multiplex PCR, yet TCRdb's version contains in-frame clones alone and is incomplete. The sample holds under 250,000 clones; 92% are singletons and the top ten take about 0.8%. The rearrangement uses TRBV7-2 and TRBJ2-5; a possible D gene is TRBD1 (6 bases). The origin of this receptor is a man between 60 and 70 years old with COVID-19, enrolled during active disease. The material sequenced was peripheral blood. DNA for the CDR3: TGTGCCAGCAGCGGACAGAGGGGGGAGACCCAGTACTTC. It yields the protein CASSGQRGETQYF.